This TCR beta chain appears in the sequencing data of a study of T cells after yellow fever vaccination (dated 2019 in TCRdb). The study in broad terms: The SMART-Seq v4 Ultra Low Input RNA kit was used to prepare libraries from fractions with low cell numbers. To follow T-cell clones before and after primary and booster YFV17D yellow fever vaccination, bulk TCR alpha and beta repertoires were sequenced over time. Two healthy male donors, one aged 18 to 30 and one aged 30 to 40 years, made up the cohort. Blood was drawn at multiple timepoints before and after primary and secondary immunization, with bulk PBMC replicates and cell subsets isolated. Broad study findings and their caveats: A small share of clonotypes was detected in both CD4 and CD8 compartments, with the overlap likely arising from convergent recombination. Compared with the primary T-cell response, the secondary T-cell response was faster but weaker, reaching its peak on day 5 rather than on day 15. Only two donors were included in the study, so the extent to which the findings can be generalized is limited. After the booster, most of the clones that had expanded following primary vaccination were detected again (around 95% of CD4 and around 90% of CD8), which suggests that memory was broadly maintained. Computational filtering was required because FACS-sorted repertoires could contain abundant contaminating clonotypes from the bulk population.

TCR cDNA was made using 5'RACE template switching, a step that added a universal primer site and unique molecular identifiers. Priming for cDNA synthesis came from both the TCR alpha and TCR beta constant segments. Libraries were amplified in two PCR steps, with sample barcodes and sequencing adapters added in the second step. Libraries were sequenced on Illumina HiSeq 2500 (2x100 bp) or NovaSeq (2x150 bp). The original pipeline was this. MIGEC was used to demultiplex reads and collapse the reads into UMI consensus sequences, and MiXCR was used for V(D)J alignment. Using edgeR on replicate PBMC samples, clonotypes were called vaccine-responding if FDR was below 0.01 and the log2 fold change was above 5 up to day 15. Each bulk clonotype was labeled CD4 or CD8 based on which sequenced repertoire, CD4 or CD8, contained the clonotype at higher abundance. In-frame beta chains were kept once TCRdb had trimmed the public reads at Q25 with fastp and called clones with MiXCR. Each entry is one CDR3 protein sequence, shown with its most common DNA and genes. The V and J calls come from TCRdb's annotation, not from the publication. This sample gives a few hundred thousand distinct CDR3 sequences in total; 17% of them show up just once. Roughly a sixth of the sample is held by the ten biggest clonotypes.

Based on the germline V gene, the CDR1 and CDR2 sequences are SQVTM and ANQGSEA. The CDR3 goes from the cysteine to the phenylalanine over 14 residues. The sequence is cut down to CDR3 DNA, 42 bases in frame from base 1. The trim is 6 bases for V and 0 bases for J, with a gap of 12 bases between the germline ends. The treatment or condition label here, explained by the study, means: live attenuated yellow fever vaccine strain. At each blood-draw timepoint, two biological replicates of bulk PBMCs were obtained. PBMCs were isolated from peripheral blood using a standard Ficoll-Paque protocol. TriZol was used to extract RNA from bulk PBMCs, from CD4 and CD8 fractions, and from dextramer-positive and dextramer-negative fractions. Remarks on this clonotype: Its antigen is not yet known. No much larger clone exists at a distance of one base, and base qualities are not known.

The rearrangement combines TRBV29-1 with TRBJ2-1; the D segment could be TRBD2, given 5 matching bases. The sample here was PBMCs, taken 5 days after the first yellow fever vaccination. This sequence was found in a man in his late teens or twenties who received the YFV17D yellow fever vaccine. The nucleotides are TGCAGCGTGCTAGCCCCGCTCTCCTACAATGAGCAGTTCTTC. This gives the protein CSVLAPLSYNEQFF.